This is a list of T cell receptor beta chains from one sample in a study of T cell changes during pregnancy in multiple sclerosis. Libraries were prepared by immunoSEQ multiplex PCR; TCRdb keeps only in-frame clonotypes and omits some of them. The data contain about 47,000 clones, roughly 90% of them singletons. Sample: peripheral blood, taken in the first trimester of pregnancy. Receptors originate from a female donor with multiple sclerosis, enrolled in a pregnancy study. CDR3s include the opening cysteine and the closing phenylalanine or tryptophan. A D gene is named only where the DNA matches it firmly. Clone size is given for some rows only: seen once, a few or many times, or a class if the clone is expanded.

d_gene,j_gene,abundance,v_gene,CDR3aa,CDR3nt
-,TRBJ2-3,-,TRBV28,CASSLAGRRDTQYF,TGTGCCAGCAGTTTAGCGGGTCGTAGAGATACGCAGTATTTT
-,TRBJ1-4,-,TRBV12-2,CASRPNLFFFTGPNEKLFF,TGTGCAAGTCGCCCAAACCTCTTCTTTTTTACAGGACCGAATGAAAAACTGTTTTTT
-,TRBJ2-7,-,TRBV11-2,CASSLFFRGYEQYF,TGTGCCAGCAGCTTATTCTTTCGGGGCTACGAGCAGTACTTC
-,TRBJ1-2,once,TRBV2,CASSDPGRDTF,TGTGCCAGCAGTGACCCAGGGAGGGACACCTTC
TRBD1,TRBJ1-1,-,TRBV18,CASGTGGEAEAFF,TGTGCCAGCGGGACAGGGGGCGAGGCTGAAGCTTTCTTT
TRBD1,TRBJ1-2,few,TRBV19,CASRDRARGYTF,TGTGCCAGTAGGGACAGGGCGCGGGGCTACACCTTC
-,TRBJ2-2,-,TRBV4-2,CASSHTQDGSSGELFF,TGTGCCAGCAGCCACACACAGGACGGCAGCTCCGGGGAGCTGTTTTTT
TRBD2,TRBJ2-5,-,TRBV7-7,CASSPWTSGGGWREETQYF,TGTGCTAGCAGCCCCTGGACTAGCGGGGGGGGTTGGAGGGAAGAGACCCAGTACTTC
-,TRBJ1-5,-,TRBV19,CASSISVNSNQPQHF,TGTGCCAGTAGTATCTCCGTTAATAGCAATCAGCCCCAGCATTTT
-,TRBJ1-1,-,TRBV4-3,CASSRGVGFEDTEAFF,TGCGCCAGCAGCCGGGGGGTGGGGTTCGAGGACACTGAAGCTTTCTTT
-,TRBJ1-2,-,TRBV2,CASSLQRGYGGYTF,TGTGCCAGCAGCCTCCAGAGAGGGTATGGTGGCTACACCTTC
-,TRBJ1-3,few,TRBV28,CASSSPGSSSGNTIYF,TGTGCCAGCAGCTCCCCGGGTTCAAGCTCTGGAAACACCATATATTTT
TRBD2,TRBJ2-3,-,TRBV13,CASSLSPSGYTDTQYF,TGTGCCAGCAGCTTATCGCCTAGCGGGTACACAGATACGCAGTATTTT
-,TRBJ2-3,-,TRBV11-3,CASSPGLLSTDTQYF,TGTGCCAGCAGCCCGGGACTGCTAAGCACAGATACGCAGTATTTT
-,TRBJ1-3,-,TRBV10-3,CAISDSRGKTGNTIYF,TGTGCCATCAGTGATAGTAGAGGAAAAACTGGAAACACCATATATTTT
-,TRBJ2-5,-,TRBV18,CASSPSQGWGETQYF,TGTGCCAGCTCACCCTCCCAGGGGTGGGGAGAGACCCAGTACTTC
TRBD1,TRBJ1-2,few,TRBV7-3,CASSADSGTGVEGYTF,TGTGCCAGCAGTGCCGACTCCGGGACAGGGGTCGAAGGCTACACCTTC
-,TRBJ2-7,-,TRBV4-2,CASSQAGINYEQYF,TGTGCCAGCAGCCAAGCAGGGATCAACTACGAGCAGTACTTC
-,TRBJ1-5,-,TRBV2,CASGDGTSNQPQHF,TGTGCCAGCGGGGATGGGACAAGCAATCAGCCCCAGCATTTT
TRBD2,TRBJ2-1,-,TRBV9,CASSVMAGGYNEQFF,TGTGCCAGCAGCGTAATGGCGGGGGGTTACAATGAGCAGTTCTTC
-,TRBJ2-7,-,TRBV9,CASSVDGRQVYEQYF,TGTGCCAGCAGCGTAGATGGGAGGCAGGTCTACGAGCAGTACTTC
-,TRBJ1-1,-,TRBV7-2,CASSPLLPVLNTEAFF,TGTGCCAGCAGCCCTCTCCTTCCCGTTCTTAACACTGAAGCTTTCTTT
-,TRBJ1-3,-,TRBV6-1,CASSDIRGFSGNTIYF,TGTGCCAGCAGTGATATTAGGGGCTTCTCTGGAAACACCATATATTTT
TRBD1,TRBJ1-6,-,TRBV6-1,CASSEDTGGNSPLHF,TGTGCCAGCAGTGAAGATACAGGGGGAAATTCACCCCTCCACTTT
TRBD1,TRBJ2-7,-,TRBV19,CASNNRWTGQVREQYF,TGTGCCAGTAATAACCGATGGACAGGTCAAGTTCGGGAGCAGTACTTC
TRBD1,TRBJ2-7,once,TRBV18,CASSEGQGYEQYF,TGTGCCAGCTCAGAAGGACAGGGCTACGAGCAGTACTTC
-,TRBJ1-1,few,TRBV6-5,CASSYPREVMNTEAFF,TGTGCCAGCAGTTACCCCCGGGAGGTCATGAACACTGAAGCTTTCTTT
-,TRBJ2-5,-,TRBV9,CASSLSWDTKETQYF,TGTGCCAGCAGCTTAAGCTGGGACACAAAAGAGACCCAGTACTTC
-,TRBJ2-7,-,TRBV6-1,CASSSTDTYGQYF,TGTGCCAGCAGTTCAACAGATACCTACGGGCAGTACTTC
-,TRBJ1-2,-,TRBV28,CASRSTTNYGYTF,TGTGCCAGCAGATCGACTACTAACTATGGCTACACCTTC
TRBD1,TRBJ1-2,-,TRBV5-5,CASSPPHETGGGYTF,TGTGCCAGCAGCCCCCCACACGAGACAGGGGGCGGCTACACCTTC
TRBD1,TRBJ2-2,-,TRBV5-4,CASSPWTGFGTGELFF,TGTGCCAGCAGCCCCTGGACAGGGTTTGGTACCGGGGAGCTGTTTTTT
-,TRBJ2-1,-,TRBV5-1,CASSLVASSDNEQFF,TGCGCCAGCAGCTTGGTAGCTAGCTCAGACAATGAGCAGTTCTTC
TRBD1,TRBJ1-5,once,TRBV7-8,CASSLAWTGASNQPQHF,TGTGCCAGCAGCTTAGCGTGGACAGGGGCCAGCAATCAGCCCCAGCATTTT
-,TRBJ2-7,-,TRBV2,CASKWGSSYEQYF,TGTGCCAGCAAGTGGGGCAGTTCCTACGAGCAGTACTTC
TRBD2,TRBJ2-1,-,TRBV2,CASSGPSGGAYNEQFF,TGTGCCAGCAGTGGCCCTAGCGGGGGGGCCTACAATGAGCAGTTCTTC
TRBD1,TRBJ1-4,-,TRBV5-1,CASSRTGEDEKLFF,TGCGCCAGCAGCAGGACAGGGGAGGATGAAAAACTGTTTTTT
-,TRBJ1-5,-,TRBV7-9,CASSREGGSNQPQHF,TGTGCCAGCAGCCGCGAGGGGGGGAGCAATCAGCCCCAGCATTTT
-,TRBJ2-7,-,TRBV7-2,CASSSGRGLEQYF,TGTGCCAGCAGCTCAGGGCGGGGTCTGGAGCAGTACTTC
TRBD1,TRBJ1-6,-,TRBV11-3,CASSLEGDRAFAPLHF,TGTGCCAGCAGCTTAGAGGGGGACAGGGCTTTTGCACCCCTCCACTTT
TRBD1,TRBJ1-4,-,TRBV6-6,CAGGTGAEKLFF,TGTGCCGGAGGGACAGGTGCTGAAAAACTGTTTTTT
TRBD1,TRBJ2-2,-,TRBV6-5,CASSSRQGTGELFF,TGTGCCAGCAGCTCAAGACAGGGAACCGGGGAGCTGTTTTTT
-,TRBJ2-5,-,TRBV11-3,CASSLARGGTQYF,TGTGCCAGCAGCTTAGCCCGGGGTGGGACCCAGTACTTC
-,TRBJ2-5,-,TRBV5-1,CASGGRGTQETQYF,TGCGCCAGCGGGGGCCGCGGAACCCAAGAGACCCAGTACTTC
TRBD1,TRBJ2-3,once,TRBV2,CASTRGGADTQYF,TGTGCCAGCACTAGAGGGGGCGCAGATACGCAGTATTTT
TRBD1,TRBJ1-6,-,TRBV2,CASRGDRINSPLHF,TGTGCCAGCAGGGGGGACAGGATTAATTCACCCCTCCACTTT
TRBD1,TRBJ1-1,few,TRBV7-9,CASSLVGGARTEAFF,TGTGCCAGCAGCTTAGTAGGGGGCGCGAGGACTGAAGCTTTCTTT
-,TRBJ1-1,-,TRBV18,CASSPLMLTQGTEAFF,TGTGCCAGCTCACCACTTATGCTCACTCAGGGTACTGAAGCTTTCTTT
TRBD1,TRBJ2-2,-,TRBV5-1,CASSSRDRGLYTGELFF,TGCGCCAGCAGCTCCCGGGACAGGGGGCTGTACACCGGGGAGCTGTTTTTT
-,TRBJ2-1,-,TRBV5-1,CASSLRDFYNEQFF,TGCGCCAGCAGCTTGCGCGACTTTTACAATGAGCAGTTCTTC
-,TRBJ1-2,-,TRBV7-2,CASSIPGGNYGYTF,TGTGCCAGCAGCATCCCCGGGGGGAACTATGGCTACACCTTC
TRBD1,TRBJ1-1,-,TRBV9,CASSVGTGWTEAFF,TGTGCCAGCAGCGTAGGGACAGGTTGGACTGAAGCTTTCTTT
-,TRBJ2-1,-,TRBV27,CASSLRGPSYNEQFF,TGTGCCAGCAGTTTAAGGGGTCCCTCCTACAATGAGCAGTTCTTC